A selection of T cell receptor beta chains follows, all from one sample in a study of HIV-infected children after antiretroviral therapy interruption. TCRdb used MiXCR to reprocess the 3' RACE reads, holding one entry per CDR3 protein. The data show 35,000 to 50,000 distinct CDR3 sequences, about 6% seen once. The sequenced sample was CD45RA+ CD4+ T cells from PBMCs, pooled from several time points, obtained from a donor given antiretroviral therapy, either interrupted or continuous. Receptors were obtained from a pool of human donors with HIV. Both conserved end residues are part of each CDR3. D genes are given only for firm matches. Rows give clone size only sometimes, using once, few, many, or a class for an expanded clone.

abundance,d_gene,v_gene,j_gene,CDR3aa,CDR3nt
many,TRBD2,TRBV12-3/TRBV12-4,TRBJ2-7,CASTASGSGEQYF,TGTGCCAGCACCGCTAGCGGGAGTGGCGAGCAGTACTTC
many,TRBD1,TRBV12-3/TRBV12-4,TRBJ2-4,CASSPGDSKNIQYF,TGTGCCAGCAGTCCTGGGGACAGCAAAAACATTCAGTACTTC
many,.,TRBV12-3/TRBV12-4,TRBJ1-1,CASQGSNAEAFF,TGTGCCAGCCAGGGTTCAAACGCTGAAGCTTTCTTT
many,.,TRBV6-1,TRBJ1-1,CASSPGRTEAFF,TGTGCCAGCAGTCCTGGGCGGACTGAAGCTTTCTTT
many,.,TRBV10-3,TRBJ2-5,CASGDALTGGGQDTQYF,TGTGCCAGCGGTGATGCACTGACTGGGGGGGGCCAAGACACCCAGTACTTT
many,.,TRBV6-2/TRBV6-3,TRBJ2-2,CASSYLASHTGELFF,TGTGCCAGCAGTTACCTAGCTTCCCACACCGGGGAGCTGTTTTTT
many,.,TRBV12-5,TRBJ1-5,CASGFPEWDGFGNQPQHF,TGTGCTAGTGGCTTCCCTGAATGGGATGGGTTTGGCAATCAGCCCCAGCATTTT
many,TRBD2,TRBV20-1,TRBJ2-5,CSAPGLAKETQYF,TGCAGTGCCCCAGGACTAGCGAAAGAGACCCAGTACTTC
many,.,TRBV7-9,TRBJ2-3,CASSLVRGYPDTQYF,TGTGCCAGCAGCTTAGTGAGGGGGTATCCAGATACGCAGTATTTT
many,.,TRBV19,TRBJ2-3,CASSIAVGRWSTDTQYF,TGTGCCAGTAGTATTGCGGTCGGGAGATGGAGCACAGATACGCAGTATTTT
many,.,TRBV20-1,TRBJ2-1,CSAREWSLLYNEQFF,TGCAGTGCTAGAGAGTGGAGTCTCTTATACAATGAGCAGTTCTTC
many,.,TRBV20-1,TRBJ1-2,CSARSRDKTNYGYTF,TGCAGTGCTAGGAGCCGGGACAAAACTAACTATGGCTACACCTTC
few,.,TRBV19,TRBJ2-1,CASSDRGSRDEQFF,TGTGCCAGTTCTGATAGGGGGTCTAGGGATGAGCAGTTCTTC
many,.,TRBV29-1,TRBJ2-6,CSVRGDGANVLTF,TGCAGCGTCAGGGGGGATGGGGCCAACGTCCTGACTTTC
many,.,TRBV13,TRBJ1-1,CASSWRGGLNTEAFF,TGTGCCAGCAGCTGGCGAGGGGGGTTGAACACTGAAGCTTTCTTT
.,TRBD2,TRBV27,TRBJ2-1,CASSPHGTSGTWQFF,TGTGCCAGCAGTCCCCACGGGACTAGCGGGACTTGGCAGTTCTTC
many,TRBD1,TRBV20-1,TRBJ1-5,CSASRQGIQPQHF,TGCAGTGCTAGTAGACAGGGAATTCAGCCCCAGCATTTT
many,TRBD1,TRBV19,TRBJ2-4,CASTHWDRPMENIQYF,TGTGCCAGTACCCATTGGGACAGGCCAATGGAGAACATTCAGTACTTC
.,.,TRBV12-3/TRBV12-4,TRBJ1-2,CASSQTMTRYGYTF,TGTGCCAGCAGTCAGACCATGACACGCTATGGCTACACCTTC
.,.,TRBV3-1,TRBJ1-5,CASSLRGGSNQPQHF,TGTGCCAGCAGCCTTCGGGGGGGAAGCAATCAGCCCCAGCATTTT
many,TRBD2,TRBV20-1,TRBJ2-2,CSATLAGGPVGELFF,TGCAGTGCCACACTAGCGGGAGGGCCTGTCGGGGAGCTGTTTTTT
many,.,TRBV11-2,TRBJ2-4,CASSLTDSLAKNIQYF,TGTGCCAGCAGCTTGACGGACAGCTTAGCCAAAAACATTCAGTACTTC
many,.,TRBV10-3,TRBJ2-7,CASGDVDIYEQYF,TGTGCCAGCGGTGACGTGGACATCTATGAACAGTACTTC
many,TRBD1,TRBV28,TRBJ1-3,CASSWTGGSGNTLYF,TGTGCTAGCAGTTGGACAGGGGGGTCTGGAAATACGCTCTATTTT
.,TRBD2,TRBV4-3,TRBJ2-2,CASSQRGLAGGLGTGELFF,TGCGCCAGCAGCCAACGGGGCTTAGCGGGAGGGTTAGGAACCGGGGAGCTGTTTTTT
many,TRBD1,TRBV7-2,TRBJ1-1,CASSVTGGAFGTEAFF,TGTGCCAGCAGCGTTACAGGGGGCGCGTTCGGCACTGAAGCTTTCTTT
.,TRBD2,TRBV12-3/TRBV12-4,TRBJ2-3,CASSFPQGGGTDTQYF,TGTGCCAGCAGTTTCCCCCAGGGCGGGGGGACAGATACGCAGTATTTT
.,TRBD1,TRBV30,TRBJ1-2,CAWSVRGPGYTF,TGTGCCTGGAGTGTAAGGGGGCCTGGCTACACCTTC
many,.,TRBV10-3,TRBJ1-1,CAISQGSMNTEAFF,TGTGCCATCAGCCAAGGGTCCATGAACACTGAAGCTTTCTTT
many,.,TRBV28,TRBJ1-3,CASSFSGGDTIYF,TGTGCCAGCAGTTTTAGTGGGGGGGACACCATATATTTT
.,.,TRBV5-1,TRBJ2-5,CASTQISPETQYF,TGCGCCAGCACTCAAATTTCCCCGGAGACCCAGTACTTC
.,TRBD2,TRBV20-1,TRBJ2-5,CSARPLAGGRETQYF,TGCAGTGCTAGACCACTAGCGGGAGGACGAGAGACCCAGTACTTC
many,.,TRBV20-1,TRBJ2-5,CSARARRRNQETQYF,TGCAGTGCTAGAGCTAGGAGGAGAAACCAAGAGACCCAGTACTTC
many,TRBD1,TRBV4-3,TRBJ2-1,CASSQGGGGEQFF,TGCGCCAGCAGCCAAGGAGGGGGCGGTGAGCAGTTCTTC
many,TRBD2,TRBV14,TRBJ2-1,CASSQVAGGRDNEQFF,TGTGCCAGCAGCCAAGTAGCGGGAGGGAGGGACAATGAGCAGTTCTTC
many,.,TRBV12-3/TRBV12-4,TRBJ2-7,CASSDRYEQYF,TGTGCCAGCAGTGACCGCTACGAGCAGTACTTC
many,.,TRBV6-6,TRBJ2-4,CASGERLGSQNTLYF,TGTGCCAGCGGGGAGAGGCTGGGGAGTCAAAACACCTTGTACTTT
.,TRBD2,TRBV5-1,TRBJ2-3,CASSPPGGSGFTDTQYF,TGCGCCAGCAGCCCTCCGGGCGGTAGCGGGTTCACAGATACGCAGTATTTT
many,.,TRBV20-1,TRBJ2-3,CSAWYQSTDTQYF,TGCAGTGCTTGGTACCAGTCCACAGATACGCAGTATTTT
many,.,TRBV6-6,TRBJ2-2,CASSYPQGGSGELFF,TGTGCCAGCAGTTACCCTCAAGGGGGTTCCGGGGAGCTGTTTTTT
many,.,TRBV20-1,TRBJ1-1,CSASVSMNTEAFF,TGCAGTGCTAGCGTCAGCATGAACACTGAAGCTTTCTTT
.,.,TRBV5-1,TRBJ2-2,CASSPIGATRGTGELFF,TGCGCCAGCAGCCCAATAGGGGCTACCCGAGGGACCGGGGAGCTGTTTTTT
many,.,TRBV18,TRBJ2-3,CASSPRGTWSTDTQYF,TGTGCCAGCTCCCCCCGGGGGACCTGGAGCACAGATACGCAGTATTTT
.,.,TRBV7-2,TRBJ1-5,CASSLNGPRPQHF,TGTGCCAGCAGCTTAAATGGGCCTCGGCCCCAGCATTTT
many,.,TRBV5-1,TRBJ2-3,CASSLGIPDTQYF,TGCGCCAGCAGCTTGGGGATACCAGATACGCAGTATTTT
.,.,TRBV11-2,TRBJ2-2,CASSLGDFNTGELFF,TGTGCCAGCAGCTTAGGGGACTTTAACACCGGGGAGCTGTTTTTT
many,TRBD1,TRBV28,TRBJ2-7,CASSWDRYEQYF,TGTGCCAGCAGCTGGGACAGGTACGAGCAGTACTTC
many,TRBD2,TRBV18,TRBJ2-1,CASSPPSGLAGGDEQFF,TGTGCCAGCTCACCACCGAGTGGTCTAGCGGGAGGGGATGAGCAGTTCTTC
many,.,TRBV28,TRBJ2-7,CASKYRTRGPYEQYF,TGTGCCAGCAAATACAGGACACGGGGGCCCTACGAGCAGTACTTC
medium-sized,TRBD1,TRBV6-6,TRBJ1-5,CASSDPGQAPLF,TGTGCCAGCAGTGATCCAGGACAGGCTCCGCTTTTT
.,.,TRBV10-3,TRBJ2-2,CAISAPPNTGELFF,TGTGCCATCAGTGCCCCGCCGAACACCGGGGAGCTGTTTTTT
many,TRBD1,TRBV7-2,TRBJ1-6,CASSLAATGLRSPLHF,TGTGCCAGCAGCTTAGCGGCGACAGGGTTACGATCACCCCTCCACTTT
.,TRBD1,TRBV24-1,TRBJ2-7,CATSDGTGVTSDEQYF,TGTGCCACCAGTGACGGTACAGGGGTCACTTCAGATGAGCAGTACTTC